These 20 T cell receptor beta chains share one sample of origin, sequenced in a study of tumor-infiltrating lymphocytes in primary liver carcinoma. Co-extracting RNA and DNA was done with roughly 17-34 mg of unsorted bulk tissue as input. A constant-region primer primed TCR beta cDNA synthesis from 400 to 550 ng of total RNA. Sequencing libraries for TCR beta derived from three nested multiplex PCR rounds that used slightly modified ARM-PCR. In the first two PCR rounds, TRBV1-TRBV30 forward primers were paired with a C-beta reverse primer, and each round lasted around 10 cycles. TCRdb fed the multiplex PCR reads into MiXCR, producing one record per CDR3 protein. The table has about 59,000 distinct CDR3 sequences, 65% to 80% seen once. What was sequenced was liver tumor tissue from sampling region 2. Subset: tumor region T2, inferior pole. These receptors were collected from a middle-aged man with primary liver carcinoma and hepatitis B virus infection.

The rearrangement links TRBV29-1 to TRBJ2-2; TRBD1 matches 10 bases. CDR3 length equals 12 residues. The J segment lost 11 bases and the V segment lost 6 bases, leaving 6 bases of the junction unmatched. Germline loops: CDR1 SQVTM, CDR2 ANQGSEA. CDR3 nucleotides: TGCAGCGTCGGGACAGGGGTCGGTGAGCTGTTTTTT. Translation gives CSVGTGVGELFF.

Note on this clonotype: Compared with germline, one end of the junction differs, possibly owing to a read error. CDR3 sequence (DNA): TGTGCCAGCAGTGAGGGGACAGGGCAGCCACAGCATTTT. Protein sequence: CASSEGTGQPQHF. The chain employs TRBV12-3 or TRBV12-4 and TRBJ1-5; 9 positions match TRBD1. This CDR3 is built from 13 residues.

Concerning this clonotype: As the CDR3 is not closed by the conserved phenylalanine or tryptophan, this likely results from a read error. This rearrangement joins TRBV6-2 or TRBV6-3 to TRBJ1-4; 7 nucleotides match TRBD1. This CDR3 is 14 amino acids long. Germline V CDR1 and CDR2: MNHEY, SVGEGT. Here the CDR3 reads CAGSLRQGNVELFS. In nucleotides, the CDR3 is TGTGCCGGCAGTTTACGACAGGGAAATGTAGAACTGTTTTCT.

On this clonotype itself: Likely a read error: the CDR3 ends without its conserved phenylalanine or tryptophan. This sequence joins TRBV11-2 and TRBJ2-7, with no clear D. Trimming cost V 0 bases and J 7 bases, with 13 bases left between them. This CDR3 is built from 14 residues. The germline V gene has CDR1 SGHAT and CDR2 FQNNGV. The CDR3 DNA is TGTGCCAGCAGCTTAGATCTTCGTGGACGGGAGCAGTACTTA. Translation gives CASSLDLRGREQYL.

Comments on this clonotype: This CDR3 fails to terminate in the conserved phenylalanine or tryptophan, so it likely reflects a read error. It is unclear where the CDR3 begins or ends on the DNA, so no DNA is shown, and the CDR3 is as TCRdb lists it. The chain links TRBV11-2 to TRBJ2-5; TRBD2 is taken as the D call from the table, unchecked against the DNA. Inclusive of both ends, the CDR3 amounts to 16 amino acids. The germline gives CDR1 SGHAT, CDR2 FQNNGV. The CDR3 sequence is CASSQTPAGGKETQNL.

On this clonotype itself: The junction and the germline gene differ at one end; a read error may be behind it. The V and J genes are TRBV4-1 and TRBJ2-3; D remains unclear. Germline loops: CDR1 MGHRA, CDR2 YSYEKL. This CDR3 comprises 15 residues. In DNA form, the CDR3 reads TGTGCCAGCAGCCAAGAGTGGGTCGGCGCAGATACGCAGTATTTT. It yields the protein CASSQEWVGADTQYF.

In its sample, this clonotype was seen once. J is TRBJ1-1 and V is TRBV6-5, with TRBD1 identical over 7 bases. CDR1 and CDR2 (germline): MNHEY, SVGAGI. This CDR3 spans 14 amino acids. V gave up 10 bases and J gave up 5 bases; unmatched junction bases: 13. In DNA, the CDR3 is TGTGCCAACAATGTCGACAGGGTTCGGACTGAAGCTTTCTTT. Translation: CANNVDRVRTEAFF.

As regards this clonotype: This may be a read error, as it is one base from a much larger clone. The chain joins TRBV5-6 to TRBJ2-7, with unresolved D. CDR1 is SGHDT, CDR2 YYEEEE, per germline. The CDR3 is 13 residues long. CDR3 region: CVSSSLMVYEQYF. CDR3 nucleotides: TGTGTCAGCAGCTCCTTGATGGTCTACGAGCAGTACTTC.

The chain joins TRBV14 to TRBJ2-2; perhaps TRBD2 as D (6 bases). Looked up from germline, CDR1 is SGHDN and CDR2 is FVKESK. There are 16 residues in the CDR3. V gave up 3 bases and J gave up 5 bases, with 16 bases separating them. This CDR3 is CASSHIRTGLTGELFF. The DNA of the CDR3 is TGTGCCAGCAGCCACATAAGGACGGGACTTACCGGGGAGCTGTTTTTT.

This clonotype was detected ten times or more. The V gene is TRBV6-5, the J gene TRBJ2-7; perhaps TRBD1 as D (6 bases). Germline V gene data show CDR1 as MNHEY and CDR2 as SVGAGI. The CDR3 is 13 amino acids. Trimming shortened V by 6 bases and J by 6 bases, and 15 bases separated the two germline ends. Here the CDR3 DNA reads TGTGCCAGCAGAAAGGCCACAGGGACCGAGCAGTACTTC. Protein: CASRKATGTEQYF.

With respect to this clonotype: At one end the junction does not follow the germline gene, possibly because of a read error. CDR3: CASTGGRNSVAFF. Here the CDR3 DNA reads TGTGCCAGCACCGGGGGACGGAACAGTGTAGCTTTCTTT. J is TRBJ1-1 and V is TRBV10-2; D is possibly TRBD1 (5 bases). CDR1 WSHSY and CDR2 SAAADI come from the germline V gene. The CDR3 loop spans 13 amino acids.

Notes on this clonotype: The junction shows a germline mismatch at one end, possibly a read error. The chain couples TRBV4-2 to TRBJ2-3; 7 bases line up with TRBD2. The V gene's germline CDR1 is LGHNA and CDR2 YNFKEQ. CDR3 size: 18 residues. The DNA of the CDR3 is TGTGCCAACAGCCAAGTTGCGCTTCTAGCGGAAGCGACAGATACGCAGTATTTT. It is translated as CANSQVALLAEATDTQYF.

Details on this clonotype: This CDR3 fails to terminate in the conserved phenylalanine or tryptophan, so it likely reflects a read error. The chain links TRBV11-2 to TRBJ2-5, with D possibly being TRBD2 (6 bases). The CDR3 has 18 amino acids. Per the germline V gene, CDR1 is SGHAT and CDR2 is FQNNGV. CDR3 in amino acids: CACSLGRLALGKKETQYL. The CDR3, as DNA: TGTGCCTGCAGCTTAGGGAGGCTAGCCCTGGGAAAAAAAGAGACCCAGTACCTC.

This clonotype was observed many times. V gene TRBV6-1 combines with J gene TRBJ2-5; D is possibly TRBD2 (5 bases). The CDR3 consists of 14 residues. V gave up 1 base and J gave up 5 bases, with 11 bases separating them. CDR1 MNHNS and CDR2 SASEGT come from the germline V gene. CDR3 coding DNA: TGTGCCAGCAGTGAAGAAGGGAGAGGGGAGACCCAGTACTTC. This translates into CASSEEGRGETQYF.

This clonotype was detected once. Since a much larger clone is just one base distant, this may be a read error. The chain employs TRBV6-6 and TRBJ2-2, with TRBD1 as a possible D gene (5 bases). The V end lost 10 bases, the J end lost 5 bases, and 14 bases lay between the germline ends. The CDR3 loop spans 13 amino acids. From germline, CDR1 is MNHNY and CDR2 SVGAGI (reference sequence). In nucleotides, the CDR3 is TGTGCCAACAGAAACAGGAAAACCGGGGAGCTGTTTTTT. Residues: CANRNRKTGELFF.

Concerning this clonotype: The conserved phenylalanine or tryptophan normally closing the CDR3 is absent here, so this likely arose from a read error. V gene TRBV6-2 or TRBV6-3 combines with J gene TRBJ2-5, with D possibly TRBD1 on 5 matching bases. Germline assignment: CDR1 MNHEY and CDR2 SVGEGT. CDR3 length: 14 residues. The germline V and J ends were trimmed by 4 bases and 5 bases, with 14 bases remaining between them. The CDR3 reads CASSSRTIMETQYL. CDR3 DNA: TGTGCCAGCAGTTCACGGACAATTATGGAGACCCAGTACTTA.

With regard to this clonotype: Compared with germline, one end of the junction differs, possibly owing to a read error. The chain has TRBV11-2 and TRBJ2-1; the D is unclear. Germline assignment: CDR1 SGHAT and CDR2 FQNNGV. CDR3 size: 13 residues. Written as DNA, the CDR3 is TGTACCAGCAGTTCTGAGAGAGCGAATGAGCAGTTCTTC. This translates into CTSSSERANEQFF.

Comment on this clonotype: The junction differs from germline at one of its ends, possibly a read error. This chain joins TRBV11-2 and TRBJ2-1; TRBD1 matches at 9 bases. This CDR3 spans 13 amino acids. Germline CDR1 and CDR2: SGHAT and FQNNGV. CDR3 sequence reads: CARSLDRGSEQFF. The DNA of the CDR3 is TGCGCCAGGAGCCTCGACAGGGGGAGTGAGCAGTTCTTC.

Regarding this clonotype: A read error may explain this, as a much larger clone is one base away. V is TRBV7-9 and J is TRBJ2-7; no reliable D call. The germline V gene encodes CDR1 SEHNR and CDR2 FQNEAQ (reference sequence). The CDR3 has 11 amino acids. V was cut by 5 bases and J by 4 bases, with 6 bases left in between. The CDR3 loop is CASSIGYEQYF. In nucleotides, the CDR3 is TGTGCCAGCAGCATTGGGTACGAGCAGTACTTC.

About this clonotype itself: One end of the junction fails to match germline, which may point to a read error. The genes are TRBV12-3 or TRBV12-4 and TRBJ2-7; D is possibly TRBD2 (6 bases). The CDR3 is 14 residues long. The CDR3 DNA is TGTGCCAGCACTTCTAGCGTAGACTCCTACGTGCAGTATTTC. It encodes CASTSSVDSYVQYF.